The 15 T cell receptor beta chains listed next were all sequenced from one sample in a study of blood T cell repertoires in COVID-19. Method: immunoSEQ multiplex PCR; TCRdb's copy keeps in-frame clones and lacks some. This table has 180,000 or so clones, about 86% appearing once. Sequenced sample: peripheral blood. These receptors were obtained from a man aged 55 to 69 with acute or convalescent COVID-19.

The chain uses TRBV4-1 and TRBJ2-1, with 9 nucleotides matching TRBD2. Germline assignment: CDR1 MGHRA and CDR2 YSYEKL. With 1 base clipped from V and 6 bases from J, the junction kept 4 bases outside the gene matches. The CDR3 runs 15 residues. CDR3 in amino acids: CASSQASGIVNEQFF. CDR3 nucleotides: TGCGCCAGCAGCCAAGCTAGCGGGATCGTCAATGAGCAGTTCTTC.

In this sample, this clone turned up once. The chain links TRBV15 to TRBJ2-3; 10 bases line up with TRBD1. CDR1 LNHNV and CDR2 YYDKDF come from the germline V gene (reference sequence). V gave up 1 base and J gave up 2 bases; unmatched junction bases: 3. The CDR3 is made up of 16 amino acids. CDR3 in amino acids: CATSRGQGAATDTQYF. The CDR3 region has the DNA TGTGCCACCAGCAGAGGACAGGGGGCAGCCACAGATACGCAGTATTTT.

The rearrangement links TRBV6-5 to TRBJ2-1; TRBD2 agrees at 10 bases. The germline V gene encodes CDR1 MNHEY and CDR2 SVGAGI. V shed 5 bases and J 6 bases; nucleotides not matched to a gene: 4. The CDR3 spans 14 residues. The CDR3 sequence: CASSLGLAANEQFF. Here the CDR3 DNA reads TGTGCCAGCAGTCTTGGACTAGCGGCCAATGAGCAGTTCTTC.

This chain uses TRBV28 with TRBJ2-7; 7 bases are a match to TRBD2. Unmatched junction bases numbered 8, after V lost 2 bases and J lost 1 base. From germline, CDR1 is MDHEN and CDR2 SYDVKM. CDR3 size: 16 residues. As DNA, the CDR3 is TGTGCCAGCAGTTTAAGTCGGTCTAGCGGTTCCTACGAGCAGTACTTC. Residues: CASSLSRSSGSYEQYF.

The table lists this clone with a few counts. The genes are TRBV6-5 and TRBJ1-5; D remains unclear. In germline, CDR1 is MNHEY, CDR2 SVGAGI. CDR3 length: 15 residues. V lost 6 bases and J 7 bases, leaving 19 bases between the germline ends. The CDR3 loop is CASRATEGPGQPQHF. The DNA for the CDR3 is TGTGCCAGCAGAGCTACAGAGGGCCCGGGGCAGCCCCAGCATTTT.

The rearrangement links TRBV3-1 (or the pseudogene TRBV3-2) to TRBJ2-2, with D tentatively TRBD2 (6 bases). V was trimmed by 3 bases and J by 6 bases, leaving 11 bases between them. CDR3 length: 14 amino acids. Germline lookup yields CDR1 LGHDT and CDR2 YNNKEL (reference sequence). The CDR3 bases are TGTGCCAGCAGCCAGCTTCGCGGGGCCGGGGAGCTGTTTTTT. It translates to CASSQLRGAGELFF.

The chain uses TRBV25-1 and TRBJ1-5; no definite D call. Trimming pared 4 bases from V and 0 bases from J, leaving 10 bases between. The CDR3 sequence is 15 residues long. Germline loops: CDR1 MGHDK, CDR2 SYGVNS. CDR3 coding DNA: TGTGCCAGCAGTGGATCTCGTAGTAGCAATCAGCCCCAGCATTTT. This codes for CASSGSRSSNQPQHF. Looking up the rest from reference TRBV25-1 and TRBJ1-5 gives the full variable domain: EADIYQTPRYLVIGTGKKITLECSQTMGHDKMYWYQQDPGMELHLIHYSYGVNSTEKGDLSSESTVSRIRTEHFPLTLESARPSHTSQYLCASSGSRSSNQPQHFGDGTRLSIL.

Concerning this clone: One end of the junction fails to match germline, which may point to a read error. The CDR3 is CTSSFSGTPADTQYF. DNA of the CDR3: TGTACCAGCAGCTTTAGCGGGACCCCGGCAGATACGCAGTATTTT. The chain carries TRBV7-3 and TRBJ2-3; 8 bases agree with TRBD2. This CDR3 has 15 amino acids. Germline V gives CDR1 SGHTA, CDR2 FQGTGA.

The CDR3 DNA reads TGCGCCAGCAGCCGCAGCGAGCAGGGCTACAATGAGCAGTTCTTC. It is translated as CASSRSEQGYNEQFF. The V gene is TRBV5-1, the J gene TRBJ2-1, with TRBD1 as a possible D gene (5 bases). The germline V and J ends were trimmed by 4 bases and 3 bases, with 14 bases remaining between them. The CDR3 contains 15 residues. Germline values: CDR1 SGHRS, CDR2 YFSETQ.

This CDR3 reads CASSLDPRQPQHF. In DNA form, the CDR3 reads TGTGCCAGCAGCTTAGACCCGCGACAGCCCCAGCATTTT. The V call is TRBV7-2, the J call TRBJ1-5; D is uncertain. Between the trimmed V and J ends, which lost 1 base and 7 bases, there was a span of 8 bases. Germline CDR1 and CDR2: SGHTA and FQGNSA. The CDR3 spans 13 residues.

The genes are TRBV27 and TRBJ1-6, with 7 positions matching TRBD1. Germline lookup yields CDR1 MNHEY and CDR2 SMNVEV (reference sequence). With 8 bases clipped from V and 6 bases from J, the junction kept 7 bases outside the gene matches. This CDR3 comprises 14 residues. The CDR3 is CASGRGLSNSPLHF. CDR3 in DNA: TGTGCCAGCGGTAGGGGGCTAAGTAATTCACCCCTCCACTTT.

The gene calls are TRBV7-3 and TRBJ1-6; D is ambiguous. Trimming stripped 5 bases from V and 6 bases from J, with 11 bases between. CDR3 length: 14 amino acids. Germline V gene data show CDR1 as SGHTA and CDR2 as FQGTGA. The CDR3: CASSLAGSNSPLHF. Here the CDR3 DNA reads TGTGCCAGCAGCCTCGCAGGTTCTAATTCACCCCTCCACTTT.

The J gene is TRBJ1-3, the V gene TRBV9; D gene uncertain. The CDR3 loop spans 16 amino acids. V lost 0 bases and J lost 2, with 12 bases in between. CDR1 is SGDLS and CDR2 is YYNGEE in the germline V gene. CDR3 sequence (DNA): TGTGCCAGCAGCGTAGGTGAGGGCAACCCTGGAAACACCATATATTTT. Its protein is CASSVGEGNPGNTIYF.

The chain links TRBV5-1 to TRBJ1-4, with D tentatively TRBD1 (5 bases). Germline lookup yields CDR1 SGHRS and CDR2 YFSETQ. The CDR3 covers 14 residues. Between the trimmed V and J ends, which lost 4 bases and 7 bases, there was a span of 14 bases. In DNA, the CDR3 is TGCGCCAGCAGCGTAGGGGCTCAGGGTGAAAAACTGTTTTTT. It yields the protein CASSVGAQGEKLFF.

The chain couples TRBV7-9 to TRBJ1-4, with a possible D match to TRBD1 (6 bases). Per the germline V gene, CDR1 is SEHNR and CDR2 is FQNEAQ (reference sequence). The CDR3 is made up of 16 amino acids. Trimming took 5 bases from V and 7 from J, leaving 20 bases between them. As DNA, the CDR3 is TGTGCCAGCAGCCCCCCAATGGGGGGGCTCGGTGAAAAACTGTTTTTT. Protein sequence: CASSPPMGGLGEKLFF.